These 27 T cell receptor beta chains share one sample of origin, sequenced in a study of blood T cell repertoires in COVID-19. Some clones are missing from TCRdb's copy, which holds only in-frame ones; the method was immunoSEQ multiplex PCR. The data contain 85,000 to 90,000 clones, about 82% of them singletons. The specimen sequenced was peripheral blood. These receptors originate from a human donor in a cohort sampled during active COVID-19.

The chain combines TRBV19 with TRBJ2-3; 8 bases are a match to TRBD1. Germline values: CDR1 LNHDA, CDR2 SQIVND (reference sequence). The CDR3 is made up of 15 amino acids. Trimming removed 6 bases from V and 0 bases from J; junction bases left unmatched: 5. CDR3 loop: CASSDRGSSTDTQYF. As DNA, the CDR3 is TGTGCCAGTAGCGACAGGGGATCCAGCACAGATACGCAGTATTTT. Supplemented by reference TRBV19 and TRBJ2-3, the full variable domain reads DGGITQSPKYLFRKEGQNVTLSCEQNLNHDAMYWYRQDPGQGLRLIYYSQIVNDFQKGDIAEGYSVSREKKESFPLTVTSAQKNPTAFYLCASSDRGSSTDTQYFGPGTRLTVL.

The chain joins TRBV19 to TRBJ1-6; TRBD1 might be the D (5 bases). The CDR3 covers 14 residues. Germline CDR1 and CDR2: LNHDA and SQIVND (reference sequence). Deletions cut 3 bases from V and 7 bases from J, with 10 bases between. CDR3 sequence reads: CASSMQGWNSPLHF. Written as DNA, the CDR3 is TGTGCCAGTAGTATGCAGGGCTGGAATTCACCCCTCCACTTT. Using reference TRBV19 and TRBJ1-6 for the parts outside the CDR3, the full variable domain is DGGITQSPKYLFRKEGQNVTLSCEQNLNHDAMYWYRQDPGQGLRLIYYSQIVNDFQKGDIAEGYSVSREKKESFPLTVTSAQKNPTAFYLCASSMQGWNSPLHFGNGTRLTVT.

The V and J genes are TRBV18 and TRBJ1-6; D is ambiguous. The CDR3 length is 13 residues. Germline CDR1 reads KGHSH; CDR2 reads LQKENI. The ends were cut back, 3 bases at V and 6 bases at J, with 6 bases in the middle. The CDR3 nucleotides are TGTGCCAGCTCACCGGGCAGTAATTCACCCCTCCACTTT. It is translated as CASSPGSNSPLHF.

This sequence joins TRBV6-2 or TRBV6-3 and TRBJ1-1; a possible D gene is TRBD1 (5 bases). CDR1 and CDR2 (germline): MNHEY, SVGEGT. The CDR3 extends over 14 amino acids. The V gene lost 2 bases and the J gene lost 7 bases, with 14 bases spanning the gap. The CDR3 DNA follows: TGTGCCAGCAGTTACCGTCCGGGGGGGGGTGAAGCTTTCTTT. It encodes CASSYRPGGGEAFF.

This chain uses TRBV5-6 with TRBJ2-7, with 10 bases identical to TRBD2. The V and J ends lost 5 bases and 5 bases, in that order; junction bases with no gene match: 10. The CDR3 sequence is 15 residues long. The germline V gene encodes CDR1 SGHDT and CDR2 YYEEEE. CDR3 in DNA: TGTGCCAGCAGACGTACAAGCGGGAGGGCCAACGAGCAGTACTTC. It encodes CASRRTSGRANEQYF.

The genes are TRBV3-1 (or the pseudogene TRBV3-2) and TRBJ1-1, with D possibly matching TRBD1 (5 bases). The V and J ends lost 1 base and 4 bases respectively, with 10 bases between them. The CDR3 spans 14 residues. Looked up from germline, CDR1 is LGHDT and CDR2 is YNNKEL (reference sequence). The CDR3 protein is CASSQARASTEAFF. CDR3 in DNA: TGTGCCAGCAGCCAAGCCAGGGCGAGCACTGAAGCTTTCTTT.

V and J are TRBV29-1 and TRBJ2-3, with 7 bases identical to TRBD2. V gave up 0 bases and J gave up 5 bases; unmatched junction bases: 8. Germline V CDR1 and CDR2: SQVTM, ANQGSEA. This CDR3 has 15 amino acids. The CDR3 loop is CSVEDGRGGGDTQYF. The CDR3 DNA reads TGCAGCGTTGAAGATGGGAGGGGTGGCGGAGATACGCAGTATTTT.

This clone was seen just once. The chain's CDR3 is CASSPRTVGTGELFF. The CDR3 DNA sequence: TGTGCCAGCAGTCCACGGACAGTCGGCACCGGGGAGCTGTTTTTT. The chain uses TRBV28 and TRBJ2-2; a weak D match, TRBD1 (6 bases). V lost 5 bases and J 4 bases, leaving 14 bases between the germline ends. Germline V lookup: CDR1 MDHEN, CDR2 SYDVKM. The CDR3 runs to 15 residues.

The table lists this clone with a count of one. The chain carries TRBV19 and TRBJ2-2; 7 bases align to TRBD1. Germline V gene sequence: CDR1 LNHDA, CDR2 SQIVND (reference sequence). V gave up 9 bases and J gave up 0 bases; unmatched junction bases: 4. This CDR3 has 14 residues. CDR3 protein: CASLGQTNTGELFF. CDR3 DNA sequence: TGTGCCAGCCTGGGACAGACGAACACCGGGGAGCTGTTTTTT.

J is TRBJ2-3 and V is TRBV10-2, with a possible D match to TRBD2 (6 bases). Germline loops: CDR1 WSHSY, CDR2 SAAADI. The CDR3 consists of 15 residues. Trimming pared 4 bases from V and 0 bases from J, leaving 11 bases between. Here the CDR3 reads CASSVVGGSTDTQYF. The CDR3 nucleotides read TGCGCCAGCAGTGTTGTGGGGGGAAGCACAGATACGCAGTATTTT.

This CDR3 is CASSLQDTVWVGGYTF. The CDR3 region has the DNA TGTGCCAGCAGCTTGCAGGACACCGTTTGGGTTGGTGGCTACACCTTC. The chain recombines TRBV5-6 with TRBJ1-2, with D tentatively TRBD1 (5 bases). The length of the CDR3 is 16 residues. V was clipped by 1 base and J by 7 bases, with 20 bases between them. Germline V gives CDR1 SGHDT, CDR2 YYEEEE.

This chain joins TRBV18 and TRBJ2-7; no reliable D call. The V end was cut by 2 bases, the J end by 6 bases, with 11 bases between. Germline V lookup: CDR1 KGHSH, CDR2 LQKENI. The CDR3 runs to 13 residues. The CDR3 loop is CASSPSDLREQYF. The CDR3 DNA reads TGTGCCAGCTCACCATCCGATTTGCGCGAGCAGTACTTC.

The CDR3 bases are TGCGCCAGTCCTAGGGGCGCGGGGGGCTACACCTTC. Translation gives CASPRGAGGYTF. The V call is TRBV10-1, the J call TRBJ1-2; possible D gene TRBD1, 5 bases. Trimming shortened V by 9 bases and J by 8 bases, and 16 bases separated the two germline ends. This CDR3 has 12 residues. From germline, CDR1 is WNHNN and CDR2 SYGVQD (reference sequence).

This sequence joins TRBV5-4 and TRBJ2-2; D possibly corresponds to TRBD1 (7 bases). CDR1 SGHNT and CDR2 YYREEE come from the germline V gene (reference sequence). CDR3 size: 16 residues. The V and J ends lost 5 bases and 5 bases respectively, with 19 bases between them. The CDR3 region has the DNA TGTGCCAGCAGTCCGGACAGGAGCGGAGGGACCGGGGAGCTGTTTTTT. It yields the protein CASSPDRSGGTGELFF.

V usage is TRBV11-3 and J usage is TRBJ2-7, with a tentative D call TRBD1 (6 bases). CDR3 size: 14 residues. Germline CDR1 SGHNT, CDR2 YENEEA. The V and J ends lost 0 bases and 4 bases respectively, with 10 bases between them. Here the CDR3 reads CASSLDPTGYEQYF. The DNA for the CDR3 is TGTGCCAGCAGCTTAGACCCGACAGGATACGAGCAGTACTTC.

The chain combines TRBV18 with TRBJ2-3, with 9 bases identical to TRBD2. This CDR3 has 15 amino acids. The V segment lost 3 bases and the J segment 4 bases; nucleotides outside the gene matches: 5. Germline V gene sequence: CDR1 KGHSH, CDR2 LQKENI. The DNA for the CDR3 is TGTGCCAGCTCACCGGAGCGGGGGGCGTCAGATACGCAGTATTTT. It is translated as CASSPERGASDTQYF.

The CDR3 coding sequence is TGTGCCAGTCGACTGCTATTTGGGGAAAAACTGTTTTTT. This translates into CASRLLFGEKLFF. This rearrangement joins TRBV5-8 to TRBJ1-4, with D unclear. This CDR3 contains 13 residues. CDR1 and CDR2 (germline): SGHTS, YDEGEE. V dropped 8 bases and J dropped 8 bases, with 16 bases sitting between them.

This rearrangement joins TRBV3-1 (or the pseudogene TRBV3-2) to TRBJ2-3; 9 nucleotides align to TRBD2. This CDR3 spans 15 amino acids. Looked up from germline, CDR1 is LGHDT and CDR2 is YNNKEL (reference sequence). Germline trimming cut 2 bases from V and 6 bases from J; bases unmatched to any gene: 6. CDR3 protein: CASSQPSGAEDTQYF. CDR3 nucleotide sequence: TGTGCCAGCAGCCAACCTAGCGGGGCGGAGGATACGCAGTATTTT.

The rearrangement joins TRBV5-4 to TRBJ2-7, with D possibly TRBD1 on 5 matching bases. Germline-derived CDR1 and CDR2 are SGHNT and YYREEE (reference sequence). The V end lost 0 bases, the J end lost 7 bases, and 11 bases lay between the germline ends. The CDR3 loop spans 13 amino acids. The DNA for the CDR3 is TGTGCCAGCAGCTTGGAGGGGCTCTGGGAGCAGTACTTC. This encodes CASSLEGLWEQYF.

The chain combines TRBV27 with TRBJ1-1, with D maybe TRBD1 (5 bases). CDR3 size: 14 residues. V dropped 2 bases and J dropped 7 bases, with 14 bases sitting between them. CDR1 is MNHEY and CDR2 is SMNVEV in the germline V gene (reference sequence). For the CDR3, the DNA is TGTGCCAGCAGTTTAGGGCCTCTGGGGGGTGAAGCTTTCTTT. Translation gives CASSLGPLGGEAFF.

The chain recombines TRBV6-5 with TRBJ2-3; the D is unclear. The CDR3 contains 14 residues. V shed 0 bases and J shed 2 bases, with 6 bases lying between them. CDR1 and CDR2 from the germline V gene are MNHEY and SVGAGI. The CDR3 DNA is TGTGCCAGCAGTTACTCGGCAACCACAGATACGCAGTATTTT. Amino acid sequence: CASSYSATTDTQYF.

This clone was counted a few times. The rearrangement links TRBV2 to TRBJ1-1, with D perhaps TRBD1 (5 bases). The germline V gene encodes CDR1 SNHLY and CDR2 FYNNEI. The CDR3 is 14 amino acids. Trimming stripped 7 bases from V and 6 bases from J, with 18 bases between. In DNA, the CDR3 is TGTGCCAGCATTCTTCAGGGCGTGGGCTCTGAAGCTTTCTTT. This sequence encodes CASILQGVGSEAFF.

This rearrangement joins TRBV7-2 to TRBJ2-7; TRBD2 aligns across 7 bases. CDR3 size: 15 residues. The germline CDR1 and CDR2 sequences are SGHTA and FQGNSA. Trimming cost V 5 bases and J 0 bases; bases outside gene matches: 7. In nucleotides, the CDR3 is TGTGCCAGCAGCCGCCTAGCGGTGCCCTCCTACGAGCAGTACTTC. The encoded protein is CASSRLAVPSYEQYF.

In its sample, this clone was seen a few times. CDR3 protein: CASSPSGSLTDTQYF. CDR3 in DNA: TGTGCCAGCAGCCCCTCTGGCTCCCTCACAGATACGCAGTATTTT. This chain uses TRBV5-4 with TRBJ2-3; D is undetermined. Germline V lookup: CDR1 SGHNT, CDR2 YYREEE (reference sequence). The CDR3 runs 15 residues. Deletions cut 4 bases from V and 2 bases from J, with 14 bases between.

The chain employs TRBV6-1 and TRBJ2-7; 8 nucleotides agree with TRBD1. CDR1 and CDR2 (germline): MNHNS, SASEGT. CDR3 length: 15 amino acids. The J segment lost 2 bases and the V segment lost 2 bases, leaving 5 bases of the junction unmatched. This CDR3 reads CASSELAGGPYEQYF. CDR3 DNA: TGTGCCAGCAGTGAATTGGCAGGGGGCCCCTACGAGCAGTACTTC.

The chain is built from TRBV11-2 and TRBJ2-7, with TRBD1 matching 9 bases. Looked up from germline, CDR1 is SGHAT and CDR2 is FQNNGV. The CDR3 is 15 amino acids. The V segment lost 1 base and the J segment 7 bases; nucleotides outside the gene matches: 8. The CDR3 loop reads CASSLVKDRGREQYF. Written as DNA, the CDR3 is TGTGCCAGCAGCTTAGTGAAGGACAGGGGACGAGAGCAGTACTTC.

V and J are TRBV10-1 and TRBJ2-3; D unclear. CDR1 is WNHNN, CDR2 SYGVQD, per germline (reference sequence). This CDR3 spans 15 amino acids. The V end lost 0 bases, the J end lost 2 bases, and 9 bases lay between the germline ends. Here the CDR3 reads CASSESSSDTDTQYF. Written as DNA, the CDR3 is TGCGCCAGCAGTGAGTCGAGCAGCGACACAGATACGCAGTATTTT.